These T cell receptor beta chains were read from a single sample in a study of OX40 agonist ivuxolimab in advanced cancers. Profiling relied on immunoSEQ multiplex PCR, and the TCRdb table lists in-frame clones only, not all of them. The sample consists of about 86,000 clones, 75% to 95% of them appearing once. The sequenced sample was CD4+ or CD8+ T cells sorted from blood, obtained in a trial of the OX40 agonist ivuxolimab. The origin of the receptors is an adult with an advanced solid tumor such as melanoma, head and neck, liver or kidney cancer. Both conserved end residues are part of each CDR3. The D gene is left open where the match is weak. Rows give clone size only sometimes, using once, few, many, or a class for an expanded clone.

CDR3 protein: CASSLGGNSGTIYF; CDR3 DNA: TGTGCCAGCAGCCTTGGTGGGAACTCTGGCACCATATATTTT; clone size: .; J gene: TRBJ1-3; D gene: .; V gene: TRBV5-5
CDR3 protein: CASSEGVNYGYTF; CDR3 DNA: TGTGCCAGCAGTGAAGGGGTTAACTATGGCTACACCTTC; clone size: few; J gene: TRBJ1-2; D gene: .; V gene: TRBV6-1
CDR3 protein: CASSLRTSGIETQYF; CDR3 DNA: TGTGCCAGCAGCTTACGGACTAGCGGGATTGAGACCCAGTACTTC; clone size: .; J gene: TRBJ2-5; D gene: TRBD2; V gene: TRBV7-9
CDR3 protein: CASSQESEDTQYF; CDR3 DNA: TGTGCCAGCAGCCAAGAAAGTGAAGATACGCAGTATTTT; clone size: .; J gene: TRBJ2-3; D gene: .; V gene: TRBV14
CDR3 protein: CASGSTSGRAGETQYF; CDR3 DNA: TGTGCTAGTGGTTCCACCAGCGGGAGGGCCGGGGAGACCCAGTACTTC; clone size: .; J gene: TRBJ2-5; D gene: TRBD2; V gene: TRBV12-5
CDR3 protein: CSARDQYEQYF; CDR3 DNA: TGCAGTGCTAGGGATCAGTACGAGCAGTACTTC; clone size: .; J gene: TRBJ2-7; D gene: .; V gene: TRBV20-1
CDR3 protein: CAITTGFNQPQHF; CDR3 DNA: TGTGCCATAACGACAGGCTTCAATCAGCCCCAGCATTTT; clone size: .; J gene: TRBJ1-5; D gene: .; V gene: TRBV10-3
CDR3 protein: CASSLANRGGLDQPQHF; CDR3 DNA: TGTGCCAGCAGCTTGGCCAACAGGGGGGGGCTCGATCAGCCCCAGCATTTT; clone size: .; J gene: TRBJ1-5; D gene: TRBD1; V gene: TRBV5-6
CDR3 protein: CASNDRGISYEQYF; CDR3 DNA: TGTGCCAGCAATGATCGTGGGATTTCCTACGAGCAGTACTTC; clone size: .; J gene: TRBJ2-7; D gene: .; V gene: TRBV6-1
CDR3 protein: CSAGPTSYEQYF; CDR3 DNA: TGCTCCGCGGGGCCGACCTCCTACGAGCAGTACTTC; clone size: .; J gene: TRBJ2-7; D gene: .; V gene: TRBV7-7
CDR3 protein: CASSFFGNTEAFF; CDR3 DNA: TGTGCCAGCAGCTTTTTTGGGAACACTGAAGCTTTCTTT; clone size: .; J gene: TRBJ1-1; D gene: .; V gene: TRBV7-3
CDR3 protein: CASRDLKVGSGNTIYF; CDR3 DNA: TGCGCCAGCAGGGACCTTAAGGTGGGCTCTGGAAACACCATATATTTT; clone size: once; J gene: TRBJ1-3; D gene: .; V gene: TRBV5-1
CDR3 protein: CASSFFRDRDQQFF; CDR3 DNA: TGCGCCAGCAGCTTCTTCCGGGACAGGGACCAGCAGTTCTTC; clone size: .; J gene: TRBJ2-1; D gene: TRBD1; V gene: TRBV5-1
CDR3 protein: CAWSVLGELFF; CDR3 DNA: TGTGCCTGGAGTGTACTCGGGGAGCTGTTTTTT; clone size: .; J gene: TRBJ2-2; D gene: .; V gene: TRBV30
CDR3 protein: CASSSGPTVTNYGYTF; CDR3 DNA: TGTGCCAGCAGCTCCGGGCCGACAGTTACCAACTATGGCTACACCTTC; clone size: .; J gene: TRBJ1-2; D gene: .; V gene: TRBV7-6
CDR3 protein: CASSSGGAAYGYTF; CDR3 DNA: TGTGCCAGCAGTTCAGGGGGCGCGGCGTATGGCTACACCTTC; clone size: .; J gene: TRBJ1-2; D gene: TRBD1; V gene: TRBV27
CDR3 protein: CATQGSSRTASGNTIYF; CDR3 DNA: TGTGCCACTCAGGGAAGTTCTCGGACAGCCTCTGGAAACACCATATATTTT; clone size: .; J gene: TRBJ1-3; D gene: .; V gene: TRBV10-3
CDR3 protein: CASSRHIAGETKNIQYF; CDR3 DNA: TGTGCCAGCAGCCGCCATATAGCGGGAGAAACCAAAAACATTCAGTACTTC; clone size: .; J gene: TRBJ2-4; D gene: TRBD2; V gene: TRBV11-3
CDR3 protein: CASSFRTGDYNEQFF; CDR3 DNA: TGCGCCAGCAGCTTCCGGACAGGGGACTACAATGAGCAGTTCTTC; clone size: once; J gene: TRBJ2-1; D gene: TRBD1; V gene: TRBV5-1
CDR3 protein: CAISESGGTDFSEQYF; CDR3 DNA: TGTGCCATCAGTGAGTCGGGGGGGACAGACTTTAGCGAGCAGTACTTC; clone size: .; J gene: TRBJ2-7; D gene: .; V gene: TRBV10-3
CDR3 protein: CASSAGGGHQPQHF; CDR3 DNA: TGTGCCAGCAGCGCGGGAGGGGGGCATCAGCCCCAGCATTTT; clone size: .; J gene: TRBJ1-5; D gene: .; V gene: TRBV9
CDR3 protein: CASSPTWAGPDTQYF; CDR3 DNA: TGTGCCAGCAGTCCCACTTGGGCGGGGCCAGATACGCAGTATTTT; clone size: once; J gene: TRBJ2-3; D gene: .; V gene: TRBV6-6
CDR3 protein: CASSQDLGLAGGQETQYF; CDR3 DNA: TGCGCCAGCAGCCAAGATCTGGGACTAGCGGGAGGCCAAGAGACCCAGTACTTC; clone size: .; J gene: TRBJ2-5; D gene: TRBD2; V gene: TRBV4-1
CDR3 protein: CASSLYRGKAGELFF; CDR3 DNA: TGTGCCAGCAGCTTATACAGGGGGAAGGCCGGGGAGCTGTTTTTT; clone size: .; J gene: TRBJ2-2; D gene: TRBD1; V gene: TRBV7-2
CDR3 protein: CASTPGQYEQYF; CDR3 DNA: TGCGCCAGCACCCCGGGACAGTACGAGCAGTACTTC; clone size: .; J gene: TRBJ2-7; D gene: TRBD1; V gene: TRBV10-2
CDR3 protein: CASSLYRSATNEKLFF; CDR3 DNA: TGTGCCAGCAGTTTGTATCGATCAGCAACTAATGAAAAACTGTTTTTT; clone size: .; J gene: TRBJ1-4; D gene: .; V gene: TRBV27
CDR3 protein: CASSQDRALYGYTF; CDR3 DNA: TGCGCCAGCAGTCAAGACAGGGCTCTTTATGGCTACACCTTC; clone size: .; J gene: TRBJ1-2; D gene: TRBD1; V gene: TRBV4-1
CDR3 protein: CASSLTGIHQPQHF; CDR3 DNA: TGTGCCAGCAGTTTAACAGGGATTCATCAGCCCCAGCATTTT; clone size: .; J gene: TRBJ1-5; D gene: .; V gene: TRBV27
CDR3 protein: CASSQGSSYGYTF; CDR3 DNA: TGCGCCAGCAGCCAAGGGTCTAGCTATGGCTACACCTTC; clone size: .; J gene: TRBJ1-2; D gene: .; V gene: TRBV4-1
CDR3 protein: CASSLSRETDTQYF; CDR3 DNA: TGTGCCAGCAGTTTATCGCGGGAAACAGATACGCAGTATTTT; clone size: .; J gene: TRBJ2-3; D gene: .; V gene: TRBV27
CDR3 protein: CASSKLWADRGELFF; CDR3 DNA: TGCGCCAGCAGCAAGCTATGGGCAGACAGGGGTGAGCTGTTTTTT; clone size: once; J gene: TRBJ2-2; D gene: TRBD1; V gene: TRBV5-1
CDR3 protein: CASSLVRRLAGVTNTGELFF; CDR3 DNA: TGTGCCAGCAGCTTAGTTAGACGGCTAGCGGGAGTGACTAACACCGGGGAGCTGTTTTTT; clone size: .; J gene: TRBJ2-2; D gene: TRBD2; V gene: TRBV7-8
CDR3 protein: CASSLRQGADYGYTF; CDR3 DNA: TGTGCCAGCAGCCTACGACAGGGCGCTGACTATGGCTACACCTTC; clone size: .; J gene: TRBJ1-2; D gene: TRBD1; V gene: TRBV6-5
CDR3 protein: CASSPTPYRGLTIYF; CDR3 DNA: TGTGCCAGCAGTCCCACCCCCTACCGTGGACTCACCATATATTTT; clone size: once; J gene: TRBJ1-3; D gene: .; V gene: TRBV28
CDR3 protein: CASSPQSGGTNEKLFF; CDR3 DNA: TGTGCCAGCTCACCCCAGTCGGGGGGAACTAATGAAAAACTGTTTTTT; clone size: .; J gene: TRBJ1-4; D gene: .; V gene: TRBV18
CDR3 protein: CASSSWTGGLDQPQHF; CDR3 DNA: TGTGCCAGCAGCTCGTGGACAGGGGGACTGGATCAGCCCCAGCATTTT; clone size: .; J gene: TRBJ1-5; D gene: TRBD1; V gene: TRBV7-8
CDR3 protein: CASGTSYGYTF; CDR3 DNA: TGTGCTAGTGGGACTTCATATGGCTACACCTTC; clone size: .; J gene: TRBJ1-2; D gene: .; V gene: TRBV12-5
CDR3 protein: CASSPGGYEQYF; CDR3 DNA: TGTGCCAGCAGCCCAGGGGGGTACGAGCAGTACTTC; clone size: .; J gene: TRBJ2-7; D gene: .; V gene: TRBV5-4
CDR3 protein: CASSQDRQDPMNTEAFF; CDR3 DNA: TGTGCCAGCAGCCAGGATAGACAGGATCCCATGAACACTGAAGCTTTCTTT; clone size: .; J gene: TRBJ1-1; D gene: .; V gene: TRBV4-2
CDR3 protein: CASSQGQKSNEQFF; CDR3 DNA: TGCGCCAGCAGCCAGGGACAGAAGAGCAATGAGCAGTTCTTC; clone size: .; J gene: TRBJ2-1; D gene: TRBD1; V gene: TRBV4-1
CDR3 protein: CASSVGDRGFQPQHF; CDR3 DNA: TGTGCCAGCAGTGTGGGGGACAGGGGGTTTCAGCCCCAGCATTTT; clone size: .; J gene: TRBJ1-5; D gene: TRBD1; V gene: TRBV2
CDR3 protein: CASSEGTLNQPQHF; CDR3 DNA: TGCGCCAGCAGTGAGGGGACACTTAATCAGCCCCAGCATTTT; clone size: .; J gene: TRBJ1-5; D gene: .; V gene: TRBV10-2
CDR3 protein: CATSRGLVRDTDTQYF; CDR3 DNA: TGTGCCACCAGCAGAGGACTAGTAAGGGACACAGATACGCAGTATTTT; clone size: few; J gene: TRBJ2-3; D gene: .; V gene: TRBV15
CDR3 protein: CASGLVTGLVGEQYF; CDR3 DNA: TGTGCTAGTGGTTTGGTAACAGGGTTGGTCGGCGAGCAGTACTTC; clone size: .; J gene: TRBJ2-7; D gene: .; V gene: TRBV12-5